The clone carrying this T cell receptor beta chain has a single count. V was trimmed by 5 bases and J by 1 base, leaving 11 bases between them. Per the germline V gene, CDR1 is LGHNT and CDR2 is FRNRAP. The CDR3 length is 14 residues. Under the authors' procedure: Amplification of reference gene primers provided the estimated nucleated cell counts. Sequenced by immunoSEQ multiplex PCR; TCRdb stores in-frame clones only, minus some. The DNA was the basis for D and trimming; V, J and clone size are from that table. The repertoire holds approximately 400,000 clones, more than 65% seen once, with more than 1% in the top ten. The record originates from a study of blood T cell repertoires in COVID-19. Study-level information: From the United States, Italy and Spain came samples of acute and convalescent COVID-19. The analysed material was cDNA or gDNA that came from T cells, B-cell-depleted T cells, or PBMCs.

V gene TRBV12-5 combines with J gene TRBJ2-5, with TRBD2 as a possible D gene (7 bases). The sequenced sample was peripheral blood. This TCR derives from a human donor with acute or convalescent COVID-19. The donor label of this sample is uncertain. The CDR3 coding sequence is TGTGCTAGTGGTATAGGGGGGGCCCAAGAGACCCAGTACTTC. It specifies CASGIGGAQETQYF.